Listed here is a single T cell receptor beta chain. Its antigen is still unknown. No base quality values were provided; no much bigger clone lies one nucleotide off. The junction shows trimming of 6 bases on V and 6 bases on J, and the gene matches do not reach 4 bases of it. As encoded in the germline V gene, CDR1 is SQVTM while CDR2 is ANQGSEA. Reading from cysteine to phenylalanine, the CDR3 counts 11 amino acids. Only CDR3 DNA remains: 33 bases, in frame from the first base. Library prep was done by the immunoSEQ multiplex PCR assay. TCRdb provides this immuneACCESS table in a form limited to in-frame rearrangements. Some clones are lacking; in checked studies, under half of them reflect an unresolved V gene, and why the rest are absent is not known. This sample has about 100,000 clones in its table, and roughly 92% of those were observed once. About 3.5% of the sample rests with the top ten. The record originates from a study of T cell changes during pregnancy in multiple sclerosis (dated by TCRdb to between 2019 and 2020). Regarding the complete study: The study examined how the T cell repertoire changed over the course of pregnancy in women with multiple sclerosis.

The material sequenced was peripheral blood, taken after pregnancy. The source of this sequence is a female donor with multiple sclerosis, enrolled in a pregnancy study. This chain joins TRBV29-1 to TRBJ1-2, and 7 junction bases match TRBD1. The nucleotides read TGCAGCGTCACAGGGGAGGATGGCTACACCTTC. Its amino acids are CSVTGEDGYTF.